This record covers a single T cell receptor (beta chain). The germline gives CDR1 MNHEY, CDR2 SMNVEV (reference sequence). The ends were cut back, 9 bases at V and 3 bases at J, with 2 bases in the middle. The CDR3 has 9 residues. A single record per CDR3 protein comes from TCRdb applying MiXCR to the reads. This sample yields around 740,000 distinct CDR3 sequences, of which 35% are seen a single time; 2.5% to 3.5% belongs to the top ten. The record originates from a study of T cell repertoires in cytomegalovirus infection. Overall study: Matching HLA type, along with CMV infection, was indicated by public TCR beta signatures.

The TCR was taken from a human donor in good health (CMV status not recorded). Some clones in this sample may be carry-over from other donors' samples. Sequencing input: PBMCs. The J gene is TRBJ2-5, the V gene TRBV27; D not certain. The CDR3 is CAREETQYF. In nucleotides, the CDR3 is TGTGCCAGAGAAGAGACCCAGTACTTC.